These 2 T cell receptor beta chains share one sample of origin, sequenced in a study of tumor-infiltrating lymphocytes in localized non-small cell lung cancer. Libraries were prepared by immunoSEQ multiplex PCR; TCRdb keeps only in-frame clonotypes and omits some of them. The table has roughly 13,000 clones, over 65% seen once. The sample comprised lung tumor tissue. These receptors were collected from a human donor with non-small cell lung cancer.

This sequence joins TRBV4-1 and TRBJ1-4, with TRBD1 as a possible D gene (5 bases). There are 14 residues in the CDR3. The ends were cut back, 4 bases at V and 4 bases at J, with 10 bases in the middle. CDR1 is MGHRA and CDR2 is YSYEKL in the germline V gene. This chain's CDR3 is CASSPRQINEKLFF. The CDR3, as DNA: TGCGCCAGCAGCCCAAGACAGATTAATGAAAAACTGTTTTTT.

The chain combines TRBV7-2 with TRBJ2-3, with a weak D call TRBD1 (5 bases). CDR3 length equals 14 residues. Germline assignment: CDR1 SGHTA and CDR2 FQGNSA. The ends were cut back, 5 bases at V and 1 base at J, with 10 bases in the middle. CDR3 nucleotides: TGTGCCAGCAGCACAGGTCTTCGCACAGATACGCAGTATTTT. This codes for CASSTGLRTDTQYF.